One and the same sample provided the 14 T cell receptor beta chains below, sequenced in a study of blood T cell repertoires in COVID-19. Method: immunoSEQ multiplex PCR; TCRdb's copy keeps in-frame clones and lacks some. The sample includes 200,000 to 300,000 clones, almost 85% seen only once; the top ten take about 4%. The sequencing input was peripheral blood. The receptors derive from a man aged 50 or older with acute or convalescent COVID-19.

This chain connects TRBV10-1 to TRBJ1-5; 11 nucleotides match TRBD1. The germline V gene has CDR1 WNHNN and CDR2 SYGVQD (reference sequence). J gave up 3 bases and V 6 bases, and 13 bases lay outside the gene matches. The CDR3 sequence is 18 residues long. The CDR3 reads CASSPGTGGTFINQPQHF. The CDR3 nucleotides are TGCGCCAGCAGCCCAGGGACAGGGGGTACTTTCATCAATCAGCCCCAGCATTTT.

This chain's CDR3 is CASSSDPEGAREKLFF. DNA for the CDR3: TGCGCCAGCAGCTCGGACCCTGAGGGGGCGCGAGAAAAACTGTTTTTT. This sequence joins TRBV5-1 and TRBJ1-4, with 7 bases lining up with TRBD1. Germline V gives CDR1 SGHRS, CDR2 YFSETQ. This CDR3 contains 16 residues. Trimming cost V 3 bases and J 8 bases; bases outside gene matches: 13.

This chain connects TRBV7-9 to TRBJ1-1; weak D call: TRBD1 (5 bases). The CDR3 consists of 14 residues. V lost 4 bases and J lost 3, with 12 bases in between. Germline loops: CDR1 SEHNR, CDR2 FQNEAQ (reference sequence). CDR3 coding DNA: TGTGCCAGCAGCTCCCAGGGAACGGACACTGAAGCTTTCTTT. Protein: CASSSQGTDTEAFF.

The chain links TRBV7-9 to TRBJ1-6, with a tentative D call TRBD1 (6 bases). The CDR3 totals 12 residues. V was pared by 6 bases and J by 9 bases, with 9 bases between. Germline lookup yields CDR1 SEHNR and CDR2 FQNEAQ (reference sequence). The CDR3 here is CASSQGSSPLHF. CDR3 coding DNA: TGTGCCAGCAGTCAGGGGTCTTCACCCCTCCACTTT.

The rearrangement links TRBV27 to TRBJ1-5; 10 bases are a match to TRBD1. CDR3 length: 14 residues. V was clipped by 5 bases and J by 4 bases; unmatched bases: 2. Germline CDR1 and CDR2: MNHEY and SMNVEV (reference sequence). The CDR3 loop is CASSPDRGNQPQHF. The CDR3 nucleotides are TGTGCCAGCAGTCCGGACAGGGGGAATCAGCCCCAGCATTTT.

This clone has only one observation. The chain employs TRBV2 and TRBJ2-3, with TRBD1 matching 9 bases. In germline, CDR1 is SNHLY, CDR2 FYNNEI. V dropped 5 bases and J dropped 2; count of bases not matched to a gene: 8. There are 16 residues in the CDR3. The CDR3, as DNA: TGTGCCAGCAGTTCCTGGGACAGGGTCTTCACAGATACGCAGTATTTT. It yields the protein CASSSWDRVFTDTQYF. Full variable domain (missing parts from reference TRBV2 and TRBJ2-3): EPEVTQTPSHQVTQMGQEVILRCVPISNHLYFYWYRQILGQKVEFLVSFYNNEISEKSEIFDDQFSVERPDGSNFTLKIRSTKLEDSAMYFCASSSWDRVFTDTQYFGPGTRLTVL.

The chain employs TRBV14 and TRBJ1-1; no definite D call. The CDR3 has 13 amino acids. Germline V gives CDR1 SGHDN, CDR2 FVKESK. Trimming stripped 2 bases from V and 4 bases from J, with 8 bases between. The CDR3 DNA reads as TGTGCCAGCAGCCAAAGGCGGTTCACTGAAGCTTTCTTT. Translated: CASSQRRFTEAFF.

This rearrangement joins TRBV5-1 to TRBJ2-2; maybe TRBD2 (6 bases). V was shortened by 2 bases and J by 2 bases, with 13 bases between the two germline ends. Germline values: CDR1 SGHRS, CDR2 YFSETQ. This CDR3 region has 16 residues. The CDR3 nucleotides are TGCGCCAGCAGCTTACGGGCGGGGCATAACACCGGGGAGCTGTTTTTT. It yields the protein CASSLRAGHNTGELFF. The whole variable domain, remainder taken from reference TRBV5-1 and TRBJ2-2, is KAGVTQTPRYLIKTRGQQVTLSCSPISGHRSVSWYQQTPGQGLQFLFEYFSETQRNKGNFPGRFSGRQFSNSRSEMNVSTLELGDSALYLCASSLRAGHNTGELFFGEGSRLTVL.

The chain uses TRBV7-8 and TRBJ2-3, with TRBD2 matching 10 bases. V shed 3 bases, J shed 0 bases, and the junction held 6 bases outside the gene matches. CDR3 size: 17 residues. Germline V lookup: CDR1 SGHVS, CDR2 FQNEAQ. CDR3 nucleotides: TGTGCCAGCAGCTTGGGGCTAGCGGGGGCTAGCACAGATACGCAGTATTTT. Protein sequence: CASSLGLAGASTDTQYF.

The chain carries TRBV10-3 and TRBJ2-3; 9 bases are a match to TRBD1. The ends lost 5 bases at V and 1 base at J; junction bases unmatched: 4. The germline V gene has CDR1 ENHRY and CDR2 SYGVKD. The CDR3 has 15 residues. The CDR3 DNA is TGTGCCATCAGTCGGACAGGGGTGGGCACAGATACGCAGTATTTT. Amino acid sequence: CAISRTGVGTDTQYF.

The rearrangement joins TRBV2 to TRBJ2-3; 11 bases match TRBD2. The CDR3 extends over 15 amino acids. Germline-derived CDR1 and CDR2 are SNHLY and FYNNEI. V was clipped by 7 bases and J by 5 bases; unmatched bases: 8. This CDR3 is CASTPIGLAGDTQYF. Here the CDR3 DNA reads TGTGCCAGCACCCCCATCGGACTAGCGGGAGATACGCAGTATTTT.

The genes are TRBV7-9 and TRBJ2-3, with a weak D call TRBD2 (5 bases). The V end lost 5 bases, the J end lost 4 bases, and 13 bases lay between the germline ends. CDR1 SEHNR and CDR2 FQNEAQ come from the germline V gene (reference sequence). The CDR3 spans 14 residues. CDR3 protein: CASSLGRSPDTQYF. CDR3 DNA: TGTGCCAGCAGCCTGGGGAGATCGCCAGATACGCAGTATTTT.

This rearrangement joins TRBV2 to TRBJ1-2, with 9 bases fitting TRBD1. Trimming removed 6 bases from V and 9 bases from J; junction bases left unmatched: 8. The germline V gene has CDR1 SNHLY and CDR2 FYNNEI. The CDR3 extends over 13 amino acids. CDR3 coding DNA: TGTGCCAGCAGGGGGACAGGGAGTCCCAGCTACACCTTC. Translation gives CASRGTGSPSYTF. The whole variable domain, remainder taken from reference TRBV2 and TRBJ1-2, is EPEVTQTPSHQVTQMGQEVILRCVPISNHLYFYWYRQILGQKVEFLVSFYNNEISEKSEIFDDQFSVERPDGSNFTLKIRSTKLEDSAMYFCASRGTGSPSYTFGSGTRLTVV.

This sequence joins TRBV6-5 and TRBJ2-7; 7 bases match TRBD1. This CDR3 region has 15 residues. V was pared by 6 bases and J by 0 bases, with 8 bases of the junction left unmatched. Germline V CDR1 and CDR2: MNHEY, SVGAGI. CDR3 protein: CASSRQGTSSYEQYF. The CDR3 DNA is TGTGCCAGCAGCCGACAGGGTACGAGCTCCTACGAGCAGTACTTC.